The T cell receptor (beta chain) under discussion was sequenced for a study of PD-1 blockade in mismatch repair-deficient tumors. The time point was: archival surgical resection tumor tissue. Some clones are missing from TCRdb's copy, which holds only in-frame ones; the method was immunoSEQ multiplex PCR. Among around 3,600 clones, 60% to 85% were seen once, and the ten largest hold more than 6%. The input for sequencing was primary tumor tissue, taken from a patient treated with pembrolizumab. The origin of this receptor is an adult with mismatch repair-deficient cancer.

CDR3 bases: TGCGCCAGCAGCCAAGAGAGGTTGGGGCCTGGAAACACCATATATTTT. Protein: CASSQERLGPGNTIYF. The rearrangement joins TRBV4-1 to TRBJ1-3, with a weak D call TRBD1 (5 bases). The germline V gene has CDR1 MGHRA and CDR2 YSYEKL. Trimming cost V 0 bases and J 2 bases, with 11 bases left between them. CDR3 length equals 16 residues.